This T cell receptor (beta chain) was retrieved from a study of blood T cell repertoires in COVID-19. Study in general: COVID-19 samples from acute and convalescent phases originated in the United States, Italy and Spain. Sample material is recorded as cDNA or gDNA derived from T cells, B-cell-depleted T cells, or PBMCs.

The CDR3 is 13 amino acids. V was clipped by 3 bases and J by 0 bases, with 5 bases between them. CDR1 and CDR2 (germline): SGHRS, YFSETQ. Authors' data handling: The authors estimated nucleated cell counts from reference gene primer amplification. The method was immunoSEQ multiplex PCR; TCRdb's version includes in-frame clones alone and lacks a portion of them. The V and J calls and clone size come from that table; D and trimming were worked out from the DNA. The table lists about 130,000 clones, 75% to 90% of them singletons. The sample comprised peripheral blood. V is TRBV5-1 and J is TRBJ2-3; D might be TRBD2 (5 bases). This TCR came from a human donor in a cohort sampled during active COVID-19. The CDR3 loop is CASSSGSTDTQYF. The CDR3 DNA follows: TGCGCCAGCAGCTCGGGGAGCACAGATACGCAGTATTTT.